Below, 6 T cell receptor beta chains from the same sample are listed, as sequenced in a study of T-cell memory formation after mild COVID-19. TCRdb called the 5' RACE reads again in MiXCR, with one record for every CDR3 protein. Of about 150,000 distinct CDR3 sequences detected, 6% appear once; the ten largest clones hold about 1.9%. Sequences were obtained from PBMCs or a T cell subset sorted from them (not recorded which). The receptors come from an adult woman who had mild COVID-19 (a few samples of this study predate the infection). Cell type and time point are not known.

In this sample, this clonotype turned up many times. This chain connects TRBV7-2 to TRBJ2-5; D remains ambiguous. Germline CDR1 SGHTA, CDR2 FQGNSA. Trimming took 5 bases from V and 5 from J, leaving 12 bases between them. There are 13 residues in the CDR3. DNA for the CDR3: TGTGCCAGCAGCCCCAACCCCCGGGAGACCCAGTACTTC. It codes for CASSPNPRETQYF.

At least ten counts were recorded for this clonotype. This chain connects TRBV6-5 to TRBJ2-2; 8 bases agree with TRBD1. The CDR3 runs to 16 residues. Unmatched junction bases numbered 8, after V lost 2 bases and J lost 6 bases. CDR1 is MNHEY and CDR2 is SVGAGI in the germline V gene. The CDR3 nucleotides read TGTGCCAGCAGTTACCCCCTCAGGGGGCGCCCCGGGGAGCTGTTTTTT. Protein sequence: CASSYPLRGRPGELFF.

The chain joins TRBV4-2 to TRBJ1-5; 7 positions match TRBD1. CDR1 and CDR2 (germline): LGHNA, YNFKEQ. CDR3 length equals 15 residues. The ends lost 1 base at V and 3 bases at J; junction bases unmatched: 3. The CDR3 DNA reads as TGTGCCAGCAGCCAAGGGACAGGTTCCAATCAGCCCCAGCATTTT. Residues: CASSQGTGSNQPQHF.

This clonotype has only a few counts. J is TRBJ1-2 and V is TRBV5-6; the match to TRBD1 covers 8 bases. CDR3 length: 15 amino acids. Germline assignment: CDR1 SGHDT and CDR2 YYEEEE. V was clipped by 3 bases and J by 2 bases; unmatched bases: 6. The CDR3 DNA reads TGTGCCAGCAGCTGGCTGGACAGGGACAACTATGGCTACACCTTC. Translation gives CASSWLDRDNYGYTF.

This clonotype showed up just a few times. The chain combines TRBV27 with TRBJ2-5; D remains ambiguous. CDR3 length: 13 residues. Germline CDR1 reads MNHEY; CDR2 reads SMNVEV (reference sequence). V shed 8 bases and J shed 3 bases, with 13 bases lying between them. CDR3 DNA sequence: TGTGCCAGCGGTAGAGCGAAAAAAGAGACCCAGTACTTC. The encoded protein is CASGRAKKETQYF.

This clonotype has ten or more counts. The chain uses TRBV7-8 and TRBJ2-7, with a possible D match to TRBD2 (5 bases). From germline, CDR1 is SGHVS and CDR2 FQNEAQ. V was clipped by 4 bases and J by 0 bases, with 16 bases between them. This CDR3 contains 16 residues. The CDR3 region is CASSSTRFSRSYEQYF. CDR3 in DNA: TGTGCCAGCAGCTCCACTAGGTTTTCGCGCTCCTACGAGCAGTACTTC. Full variable domain (remainder filled in from reference TRBV7-8 and TRBJ2-7): GAGVSQSPRYKVAKRGQDVALRCDPISGHVSLFWYQQALGQGPEFLTYFQNEAQLDKSGLPSDRFFAERPEGSVSTLKIQRTQQEDSAVYLCASSSTRFSRSYEQYFGPGTRLTVT.